This entry is about one T cell receptor beta chain. There is no known antigen for this receptor. Base qualities are missing; no much larger clone stands one base away. Using the deep immunoSEQ assay, TCR CDR3 regions were amplified from genomic DNA by multiplex PCR. For each cell subset, the extracted genomic DNA was distributed evenly across all wells of several immunoSEQ 96-well plates, and each plate served as one replicate. For sorted subsets, roughly 0.2 ug genomic DNA, equal to 30,000 to 35,000 T cell genomes, was loaded into each replicate PCR. The purified libraries were quantified using a Qubit 3.0 fluorometer, sized with a Bioanalyzer 2100, and then quantified again using the KAPA Library Quantification kit. Every immunoSEQ 96-well plate was sequenced on a dedicated single-read 150-cycle Illumina NextSeq 550 flow cell. On the study's bioinformatics: Because only junctional sequences without quality scores were contained in the immunoSEQ output, filtering matching that applied to full-length reads could not be performed. To assign V/J genes and CDR3, sequences were annotated using PyIR, a Python wrapper for IgBLAST v1.9, with IMGT germline references. Reads were filtered out if the reads had weak V/J assignments (E-value above 1e-6), no CDR3, stop codons, out-of-frame junctions, or ambiguous translated residues. V3J clonotypes were defined as sequences sharing an identical inferred V gene, J gene, and CDR3 amino acid sequence. The percentage overlap between two repertoires was calculated by dividing the number of shared unique clonotypes by the size of the smaller repertoire. Repertoire richness was assessed with RTK rarefaction, the Chao1 estimator, and Recon v2.1 estimates of unobserved clonotypes. For all TCRbeta clonotypes obtained by the gDNA method from a handful of donors, generation probabilities were computed with OLGA. The immuneACCESS repertoire file appears here via TCRdb, limited to in-frame rearrangements. These files lack a portion of the clones; in checked studies, under half of the deficit traces to unresolved V genes, and the cause of the others is not known. V and J calls and clone size are copied from that table; D and trimming were computed from the DNA. The sample yields over a million clones; roughly 96% were counted once. The ten largest clonotypes hold 0.95% to 1.5% of the sample.

Trimming costs V 2 bases and J 8 bases, and their ends lie 15 bases apart. According to the germline V gene, CDR1 reads MDHEN and CDR2 reads SYDVKM. Taken from cysteine to phenylalanine, the CDR3 has 15 residues. Just CDR3 DNA is preserved here, 45 bases in frame from base 1. The sample belongs to a study of shared clonotypes between healthy human individuals (dated by TCRdb to about 2020). Regarding the complete study: The cohort comprised two women and a few men aged 18 to 49 years. For each donor, CD4 naive and CD4 memory were each given three plates, CD8 naive was given two plates, and CD8 memory was given one plate. Blood TCR repertoires of roughly five healthy adults were deeply sequenced to estimate repertoire size and the extent of clonotype sharing between individuals. Libraries were prepared and TCR repertoires were sequenced by different laboratories using diverse techniques, in order to increase sequencing depth and limit assay-specific biases. Between about 0.8 and 8.9 billion PBMCs per donor were obtained by leukapheresis. Overall results and qualifications from the work: Because the study included a small number of donors, the genetic and exposure-history diversity represented was limited. Clonotypes shared by all four sorted-subset donors showed higher generation probabilities than non-shared clonotypes. Sampling was restricted to blood, and TCR repertoires in tissue are likely to differ from TCR repertoires in blood. Larger estimated clonotype richness was generally found for naive subsets than for memory subsets. Pairwise subsampling indicated that sequencing depth was expected to affect the degree of clonotype sharing among donors. Across four donors, about 5.2% of naive CD4, around 3.5% of naive CD8, approximately 2.5% of memory CD4, and over 0.35% of memory CD8 clonotypes were shared. Rarefaction of sorted-subset datasets indicated incomplete sequencing despite the large sequencing depth.

Donors were healthy HIV-negative adults with no recently reported acute infections or vaccinations. Every donor was a Caucasian adult living in Nashville, Tennessee, USA. Magnetic negative selection was used to enrich CD4+ T cells, after which naive cells were positively selected on CD45RA and the negative fraction became the memory subset. Blood was obtained by leukapheresis, after which PBMCs were separated by Ficoll-Histopaque density gradient centrifugation and cryopreserved in liquid nitrogen vapor phase. Analytical flow cytometry was used to check the purity and quantity of each magnetically sorted T cell population. From each sorted fraction, genomic DNA was isolated and quantified by UV absorbance on a Nanodrop 2000c.

This TCR derives from a man between 25 and 39 years old in good health. The material sequenced was naive CD4+ T cells sorted from blood. The intended sense of this specimen's cell subset or site label: CD45RA+ positively selected. The chain is made from TRBV28 and TRBJ1-4, with the identity of the D gene unclear. CDR3 sequence: CASSLQGPLGEKLFF. The DNA is TGTGCCAGCAGTTTACAAGGACCACTTGGGGAAAAACTGTTTTTT.